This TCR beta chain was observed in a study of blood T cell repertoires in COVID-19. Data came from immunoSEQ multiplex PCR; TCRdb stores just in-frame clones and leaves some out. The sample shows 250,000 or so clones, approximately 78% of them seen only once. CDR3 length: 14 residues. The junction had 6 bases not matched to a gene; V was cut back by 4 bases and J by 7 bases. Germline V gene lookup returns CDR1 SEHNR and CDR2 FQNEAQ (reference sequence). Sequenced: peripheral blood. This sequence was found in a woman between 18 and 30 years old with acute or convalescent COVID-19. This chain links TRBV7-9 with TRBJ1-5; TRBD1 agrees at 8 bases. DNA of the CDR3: TGTGCCAGCAGCTCGACAGGGGCGCAACAGCCCCAGCATTTT. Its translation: CASSSTGAQQPQHF.